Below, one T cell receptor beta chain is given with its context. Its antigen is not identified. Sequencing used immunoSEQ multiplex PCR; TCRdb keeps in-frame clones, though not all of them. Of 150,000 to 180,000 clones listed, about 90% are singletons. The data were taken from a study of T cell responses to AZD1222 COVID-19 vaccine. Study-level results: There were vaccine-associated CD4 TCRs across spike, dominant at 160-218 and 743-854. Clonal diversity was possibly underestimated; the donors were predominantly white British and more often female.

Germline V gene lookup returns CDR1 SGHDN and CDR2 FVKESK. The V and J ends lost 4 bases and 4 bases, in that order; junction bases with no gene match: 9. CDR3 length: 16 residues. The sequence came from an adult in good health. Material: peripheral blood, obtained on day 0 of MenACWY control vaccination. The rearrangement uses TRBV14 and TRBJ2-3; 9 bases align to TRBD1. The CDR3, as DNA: TGTGCCAGCAGCCTACCGGGACAGGGTGGCCCAGATACGCAGTATTTT. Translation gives CASSLPGQGGPDTQYF.